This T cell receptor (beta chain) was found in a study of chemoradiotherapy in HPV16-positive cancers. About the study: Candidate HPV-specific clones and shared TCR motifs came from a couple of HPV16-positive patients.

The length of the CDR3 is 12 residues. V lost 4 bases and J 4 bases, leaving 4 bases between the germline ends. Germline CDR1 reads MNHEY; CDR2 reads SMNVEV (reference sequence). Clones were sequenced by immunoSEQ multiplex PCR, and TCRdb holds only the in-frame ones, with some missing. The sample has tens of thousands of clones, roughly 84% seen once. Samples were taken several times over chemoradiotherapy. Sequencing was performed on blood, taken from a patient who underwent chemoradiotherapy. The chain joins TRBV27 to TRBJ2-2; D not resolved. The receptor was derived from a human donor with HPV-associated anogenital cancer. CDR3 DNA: TGTGCCAGCAGTTCCCCCACCGGGGAGCTGTTTTTT. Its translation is CASSSPTGELFF.